One and the same sample provided the 11 T cell receptor beta chains below, sequenced in a study of blood T cell repertoires in COVID-19. Libraries were prepared by immunoSEQ multiplex PCR; TCRdb keeps only in-frame clonotypes and omits some of them. The sample consists of around 280,000 clones, approximately 90% of them appearing once. Sequences were obtained from PBMCs or T cells enriched from blood (not recorded which). The receptors originated from a woman aged 40 to 50 who had recovered from COVID-19.

This chain uses TRBV30 with TRBJ1-2, with 9 bases that match TRBD1. The CDR3 has 12 residues. CDR1 GTSNPN and CDR2 SVGIG come from the germline V gene (reference sequence). The ends lost 4 bases at V and 8 bases at J; junction bases unmatched: 5. CDR3 sequence (DNA): TGTGCCTGGAACAGGGGGCCGAGAGGCTACACCTTC. The encoded protein is CAWNRGPRGYTF.

This clone was recorded once. The chain employs TRBV19 and TRBJ2-7; D remains unclear. This CDR3 is built from 13 residues. Germline values: CDR1 LNHDA, CDR2 SQIVND (reference sequence). V lost 6 bases and J 3 bases, leaving 12 bases between the germline ends. The CDR3 is CASRAAPGYEQYF. DNA of the CDR3: TGTGCCAGTAGGGCCGCGCCGGGCTACGAGCAGTACTTC.

The gene calls are TRBV10-2 and TRBJ2-1, with 12 bases aligning to TRBD2. Germline CDR1 WSHSY, CDR2 SAAADI. The CDR3 loop spans 16 amino acids. With 8 bases clipped from V and 7 bases from J, the junction kept 12 bases outside the gene matches. CDR3 in amino acids: CASAQSLAGGDNEQFF. CDR3 nucleotide sequence: TGCGCCAGCGCGCAATCTCTAGCGGGAGGGGATAATGAGCAGTTCTTC.

V is TRBV27 and J is TRBJ2-7, with TRBD2 matching over 7 bases. The V segment lost 6 bases and the J segment 7 bases; nucleotides outside the gene matches: 12. The CDR3 is made up of 14 amino acids. Germline CDR1 is MNHEY and CDR2 is SMNVEV (reference sequence). CDR3 coding DNA: TGTGCCAGCAGACAAACTAGCGCTCTATGGGAGCAGTACTTC. The encoded protein is CASRQTSALWEQYF.

This clone appeared once. J is TRBJ2-7 and V is TRBV27; D is ambiguous. This CDR3 spans 14 amino acids. The V end lost 4 bases, the J end lost 4 bases, and 14 bases lay between the germline ends. Germline V gene sequence: CDR1 MNHEY, CDR2 SMNVEV (reference sequence). CDR3 protein: CASSSPGAVYEQYF. The CDR3 nucleotides read TGTGCCAGCAGTTCTCCAGGTGCAGTTTACGAGCAGTACTTC.

The CDR3 here is CASSSGRRQGSFF. CDR3 DNA sequence: TGTGCCAGCAGCTCCGGGCGTAGACAGGGAAGCTTCTTC. The V call is TRBV11-2, the J call TRBJ2-1; 7 bases align to TRBD1. This CDR3 contains 13 residues. CDR1 and CDR2 (germline): SGHAT, FQNNGV. After removal of 4 bases from V and 16 bases from J, the junction contained 13 bases not matched to a gene.

J is TRBJ1-2 and V is TRBV7-9; the D is unclear. Trimming shortened V by 1 base and J by 8 bases, and 14 bases separated the two germline ends. CDR1 and CDR2 from the germline V gene are SEHNR and FQNEAQ (reference sequence). The CDR3 runs 14 residues. CDR3 amino acids: CASSLDGRTWGYTF. In DNA, the CDR3 is TGTGCCAGCAGCTTAGACGGTAGAACTTGGGGCTACACCTTC.

The sample holds a few counts of this clone. The chain joins TRBV4-2 to TRBJ1-1, with a tentative D call TRBD1 (5 bases). This CDR3 region has 15 residues. V lost 2 bases to trimming and J lost 4 bases, with 14 bases between them. Germline CDR1 LGHNA, CDR2 YNFKEQ. CDR3 nucleotides: TGTGCCAGCAGCCAAACAGGTTCCGTGATCACTGAAGCTTTCTTT. This translates into CASSQTGSVITEAFF.

The rearrangement joins TRBV27 to TRBJ1-1; 8 bases align to TRBD1. The CDR3 is 16 residues long. In germline, CDR1 is MNHEY, CDR2 SMNVEV (reference sequence). V dropped 5 bases and J dropped 0; count of bases not matched to a gene: 8. CDR3 coding DNA: TGTGCCAGCAGTCCGTGGACAGGGAGGATGAACACTGAAGCTTTCTTT. The encoded protein is CASSPWTGRMNTEAFF.

The chain joins TRBV7-9 to TRBJ2-7, with D possibly being TRBD1 (6 bases). Germline values: CDR1 SEHNR, CDR2 FQNEAQ (reference sequence). With 3 bases removed from V and 9 bases from J, the gap between germline ends came to 18 bases. This CDR3 has 14 residues. The DNA for the CDR3 is TGTGCCAGCAGCTTGGAAATTCCAGAGACAGGGCAGTACTTC. It specifies CASSLEIPETGQYF. Full variable domain (outside the CDR3, taken from reference TRBV7-9 and TRBJ2-7): DTGVSQNPRHKITKRGQNVTFRCDPISEHNRLYWYRQTLGQGPEFLTYFQNEAQLEKSRLLSDRFSAERPKGSFSTLEIQRTEQGDSAMYLCASSLEIPETGQYFGPGTRLTVT.

The V and J genes are TRBV7-9 and TRBJ1-5; TRBD1 agrees at 7 bases. V shed 5 bases and J 5 bases; nucleotides not matched to a gene: 3. The CDR3 has 13 amino acids. Per the germline V gene, CDR1 is SEHNR and CDR2 is FQNEAQ (reference sequence). CDR3 DNA sequence: TGTGCCAGCAGCCGACAGGGAGATCAGCCCCAGCATTTT. Protein sequence: CASSRQGDQPQHF.